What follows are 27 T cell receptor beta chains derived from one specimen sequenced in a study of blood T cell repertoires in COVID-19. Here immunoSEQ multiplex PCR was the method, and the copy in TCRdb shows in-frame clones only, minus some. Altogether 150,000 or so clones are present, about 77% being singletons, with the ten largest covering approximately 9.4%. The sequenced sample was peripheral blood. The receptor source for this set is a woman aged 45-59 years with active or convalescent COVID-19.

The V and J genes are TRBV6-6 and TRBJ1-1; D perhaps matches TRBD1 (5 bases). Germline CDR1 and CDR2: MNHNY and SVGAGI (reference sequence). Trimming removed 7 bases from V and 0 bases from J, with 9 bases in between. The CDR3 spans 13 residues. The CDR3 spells CASIGQMNTEAFF. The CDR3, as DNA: TGTGCCAGCATCGGACAAATGAACACTGAAGCTTTCTTT.

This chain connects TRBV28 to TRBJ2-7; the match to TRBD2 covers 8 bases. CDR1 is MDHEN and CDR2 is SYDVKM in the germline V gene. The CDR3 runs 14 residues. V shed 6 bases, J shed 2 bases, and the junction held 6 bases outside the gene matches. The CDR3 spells CASRLAGGAYEQYF. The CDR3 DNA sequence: TGTGCCAGCAGATTGGCGGGAGGAGCCTACGAGCAGTACTTC. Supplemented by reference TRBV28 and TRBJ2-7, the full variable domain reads DVKVTQSSRYLVKRTGEKVFLECVQDMDHENMFWYRQDPGLGLRLIYFSYDVKMKEKGDIPEGYSVSREKKERFSLILESASTNQTSMYLCASRLAGGAYEQYFGPGTRLTVT.

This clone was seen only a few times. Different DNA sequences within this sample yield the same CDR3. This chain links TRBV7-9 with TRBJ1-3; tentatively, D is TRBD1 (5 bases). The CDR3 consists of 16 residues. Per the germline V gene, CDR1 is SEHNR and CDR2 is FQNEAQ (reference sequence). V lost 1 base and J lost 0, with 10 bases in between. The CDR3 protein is CASSLGQPNSGNTIYF. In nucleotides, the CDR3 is TGTGCCAGCAGCTTAGGACAGCCTAACTCTGGAAACACCATATATTTT.

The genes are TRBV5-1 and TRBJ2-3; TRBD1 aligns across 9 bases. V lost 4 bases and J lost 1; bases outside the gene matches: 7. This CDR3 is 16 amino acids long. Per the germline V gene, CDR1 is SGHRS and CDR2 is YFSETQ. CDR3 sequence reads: CASSGGRDRGTDTQYF. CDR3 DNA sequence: TGCGCCAGCAGCGGGGGAAGGGACAGGGGCACAGATACGCAGTATTTT.

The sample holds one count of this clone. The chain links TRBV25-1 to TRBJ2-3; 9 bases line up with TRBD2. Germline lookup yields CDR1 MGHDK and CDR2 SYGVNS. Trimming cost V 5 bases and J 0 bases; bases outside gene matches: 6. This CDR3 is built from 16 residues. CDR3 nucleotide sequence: TGTGCCAGCAGTCGCGGACTAGCGCTAAGCACAGATACGCAGTATTTT. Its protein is CASSRGLALSTDTQYF.

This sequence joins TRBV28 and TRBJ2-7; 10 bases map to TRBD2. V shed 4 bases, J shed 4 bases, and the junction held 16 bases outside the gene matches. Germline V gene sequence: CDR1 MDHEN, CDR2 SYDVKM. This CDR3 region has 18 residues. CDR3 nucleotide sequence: TGTGCCAGCAGTTCGGTCCAGCGGGAGGGCCGGTTTGGGTACGAGCAGTACTTC. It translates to CASSSVQREGRFGYEQYF.

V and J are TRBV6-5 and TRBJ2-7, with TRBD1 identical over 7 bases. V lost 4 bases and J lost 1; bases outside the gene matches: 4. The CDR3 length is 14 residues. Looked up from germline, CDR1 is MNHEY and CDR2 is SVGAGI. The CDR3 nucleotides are TGTGCCAGCAGTTGGACAGGATCTTCCTACGAGCAGTACTTC. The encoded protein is CASSWTGSSYEQYF.

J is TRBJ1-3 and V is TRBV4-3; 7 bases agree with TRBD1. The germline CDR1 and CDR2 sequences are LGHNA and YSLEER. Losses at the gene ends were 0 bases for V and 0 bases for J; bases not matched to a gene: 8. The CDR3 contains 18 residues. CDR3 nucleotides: TGCGCCAGCAGCCAAGATCCCGGACAGGTCCACTCTGGAAACACCATATATTTT. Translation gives CASSQDPGQVHSGNTIYF.

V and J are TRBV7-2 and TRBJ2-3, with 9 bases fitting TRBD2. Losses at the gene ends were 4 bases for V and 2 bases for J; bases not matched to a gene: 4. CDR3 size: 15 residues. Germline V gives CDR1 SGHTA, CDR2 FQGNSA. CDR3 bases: TGTGCCAGCAGCTCCTTAGCGGGGGCCACAGATACGCAGTATTTT. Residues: CASSSLAGATDTQYF.

In nucleotides, the CDR3 is TGTGCCAGTAGTGCGGACAGGGATGAAACTGAAGCTTTCTTT. Encoded protein: CASSADRDETEAFF. The gene calls are TRBV19 and TRBJ1-1, with 8 bases aligning to TRBD1. The CDR3 has 14 amino acids. Germline assignment: CDR1 LNHDA and CDR2 SQIVND (reference sequence). The V segment lost 5 bases and the J segment 5 bases; nucleotides outside the gene matches: 7.

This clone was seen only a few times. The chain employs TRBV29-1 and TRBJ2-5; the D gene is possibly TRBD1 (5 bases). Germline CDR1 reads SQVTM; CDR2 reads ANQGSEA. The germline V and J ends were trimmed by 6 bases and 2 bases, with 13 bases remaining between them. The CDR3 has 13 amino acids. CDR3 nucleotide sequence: TGCAGCGTCCGCCTAGGGGCACAAGAGACCCAGTACTTC. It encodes CSVRLGAQETQYF.

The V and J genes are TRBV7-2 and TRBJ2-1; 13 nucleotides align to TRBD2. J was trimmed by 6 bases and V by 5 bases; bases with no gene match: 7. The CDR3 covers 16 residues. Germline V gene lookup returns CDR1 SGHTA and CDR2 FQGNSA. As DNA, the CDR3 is TGTGCCAGCAGCCCAACTAGCGGGGGGGCCCTCAATGAGCAGTTCTTC. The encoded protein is CASSPTSGGALNEQFF.

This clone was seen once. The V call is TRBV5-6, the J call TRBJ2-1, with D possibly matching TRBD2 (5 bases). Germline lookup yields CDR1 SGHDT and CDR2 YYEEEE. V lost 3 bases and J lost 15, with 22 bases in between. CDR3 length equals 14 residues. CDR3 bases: TGTGCCAGCAGCTATATTGTGGGAGACCACCAGGCGTTCTTC. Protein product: CASSYIVGDHQAFF.

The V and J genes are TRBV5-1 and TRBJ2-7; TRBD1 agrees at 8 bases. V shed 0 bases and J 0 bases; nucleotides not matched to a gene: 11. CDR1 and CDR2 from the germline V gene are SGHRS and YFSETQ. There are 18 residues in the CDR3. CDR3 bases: TGCGCCAGCAGCTTGGGGCCGACAGGGGAAGGTCTCTCCTACGAGCAGTACTTC. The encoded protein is CASSLGPTGEGLSYEQYF.

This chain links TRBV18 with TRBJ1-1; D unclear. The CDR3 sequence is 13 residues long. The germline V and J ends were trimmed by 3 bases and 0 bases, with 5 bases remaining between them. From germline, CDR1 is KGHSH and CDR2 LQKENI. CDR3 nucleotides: TGTGCCAGCTCACCCCCAATGAACACTGAAGCTTTCTTT. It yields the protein CASSPPMNTEAFF.

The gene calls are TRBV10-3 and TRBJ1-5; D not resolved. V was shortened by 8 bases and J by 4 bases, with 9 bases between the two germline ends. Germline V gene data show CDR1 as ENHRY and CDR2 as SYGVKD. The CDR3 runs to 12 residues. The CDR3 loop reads CAIGGQNQPQHF. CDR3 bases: TGTGCCATCGGCGGCCAGAATCAGCCCCAGCATTTT.

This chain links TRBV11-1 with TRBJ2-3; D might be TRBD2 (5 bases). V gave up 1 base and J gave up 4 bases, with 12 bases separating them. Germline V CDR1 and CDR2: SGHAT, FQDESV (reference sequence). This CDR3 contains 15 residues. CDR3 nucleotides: TGTGCCAGCAGCTTAGGCTCTGAGGGAGCAGATACGCAGTATTTT. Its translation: CASSLGSEGADTQYF.

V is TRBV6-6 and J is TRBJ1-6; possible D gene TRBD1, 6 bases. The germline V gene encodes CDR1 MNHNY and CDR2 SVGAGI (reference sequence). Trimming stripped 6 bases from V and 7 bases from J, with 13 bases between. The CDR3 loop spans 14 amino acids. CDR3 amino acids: CASREQGGNSPLHF. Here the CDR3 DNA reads TGTGCCAGCAGGGAACAGGGTGGAAATTCACCCCTCCACTTT.

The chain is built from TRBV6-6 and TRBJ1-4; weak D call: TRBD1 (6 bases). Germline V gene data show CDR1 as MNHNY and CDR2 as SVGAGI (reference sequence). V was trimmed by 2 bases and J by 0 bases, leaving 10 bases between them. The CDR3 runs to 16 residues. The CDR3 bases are TGTGCCAGCAGTTACAGAGGACAGTCAACTAATGAAAAACTGTTTTTT. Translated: CASSYRGQSTNEKLFF.

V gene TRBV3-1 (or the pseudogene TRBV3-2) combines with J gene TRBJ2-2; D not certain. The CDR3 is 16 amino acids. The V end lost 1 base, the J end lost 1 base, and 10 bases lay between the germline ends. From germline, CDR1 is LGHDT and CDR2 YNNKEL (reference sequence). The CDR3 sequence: CASSQGLLGNTGELFF. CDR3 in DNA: TGTGCCAGCAGCCAAGGGCTCCTTGGGAACACCGGGGAGCTGTTTTTT.

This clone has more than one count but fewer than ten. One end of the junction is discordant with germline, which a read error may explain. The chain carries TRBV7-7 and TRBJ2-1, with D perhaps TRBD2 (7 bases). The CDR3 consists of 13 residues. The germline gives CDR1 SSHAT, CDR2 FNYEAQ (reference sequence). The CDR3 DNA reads TGTGCTAGCAGCTTATCGGGGGGCGCTGGGCAGTTCTTC. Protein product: CASSLSGGAGQFF.

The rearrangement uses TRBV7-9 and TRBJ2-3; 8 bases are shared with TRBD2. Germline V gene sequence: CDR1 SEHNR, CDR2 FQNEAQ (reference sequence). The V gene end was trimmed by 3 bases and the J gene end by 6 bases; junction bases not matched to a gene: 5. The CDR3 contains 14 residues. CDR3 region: CASSFNGGADTQYF. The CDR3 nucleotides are TGTGCCAGCAGCTTCAACGGGGGGGCGGATACGCAGTATTTT. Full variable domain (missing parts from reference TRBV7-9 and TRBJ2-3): DTGVSQNPRHKITKRGQNVTFRCDPISEHNRLYWYRQTLGQGPEFLTYFQNEAQLEKSRLLSDRFSAERPKGSFSTLEIQRTEQGDSAMYLCASSFNGGADTQYFGPGTRLTVL.

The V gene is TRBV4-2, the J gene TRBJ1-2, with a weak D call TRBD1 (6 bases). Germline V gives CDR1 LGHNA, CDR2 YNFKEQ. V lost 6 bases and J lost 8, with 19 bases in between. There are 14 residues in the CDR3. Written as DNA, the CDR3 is TGTGCCAGCAGACAGGGTCCCGGATCAGGGGGCTACACCTTC. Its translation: CASRQGPGSGGYTF.

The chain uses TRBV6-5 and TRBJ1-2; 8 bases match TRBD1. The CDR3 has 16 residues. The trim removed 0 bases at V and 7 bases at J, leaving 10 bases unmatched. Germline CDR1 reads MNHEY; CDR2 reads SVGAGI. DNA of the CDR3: TGTGCCAGCAGTTACTCGACAGGGGCGGGCTTTCGTGGCTACACCTTC. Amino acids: CASSYSTGAGFRGYTF.

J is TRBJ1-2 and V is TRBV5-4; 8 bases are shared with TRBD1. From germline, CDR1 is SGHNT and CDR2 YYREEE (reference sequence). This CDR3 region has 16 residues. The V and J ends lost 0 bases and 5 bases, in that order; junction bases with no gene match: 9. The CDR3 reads CASSLAAGGASYGYTF. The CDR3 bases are TGTGCCAGCAGCTTGGCGGCAGGGGGCGCAAGTTATGGCTACACCTTC. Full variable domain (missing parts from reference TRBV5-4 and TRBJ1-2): ETGVTQSPTHLIKTRGQQVTLRCSSQSGHNTVSWYQQALGQGPQFIFQYYREEENGRGNFPPRFSGLQFPNYSSELNVNALELDDSALYLCASSLAAGGASYGYTFGSGTRLTVV.

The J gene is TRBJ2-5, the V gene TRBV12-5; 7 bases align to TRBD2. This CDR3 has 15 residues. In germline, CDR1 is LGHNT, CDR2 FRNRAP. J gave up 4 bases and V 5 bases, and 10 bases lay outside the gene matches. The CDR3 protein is CASGPQRGGRETQYF. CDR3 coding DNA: TGTGCTAGTGGTCCTCAGCGGGGAGGCCGAGAGACCCAGTACTTC.

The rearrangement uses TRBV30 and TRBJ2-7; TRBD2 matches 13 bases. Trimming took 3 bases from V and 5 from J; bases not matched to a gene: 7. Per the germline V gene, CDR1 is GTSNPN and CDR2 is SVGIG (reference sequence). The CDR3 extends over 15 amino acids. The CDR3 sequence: CAWRNPGLAGNEQYF. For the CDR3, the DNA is TGTGCCTGGAGAAATCCGGGACTAGCGGGAAACGAGCAGTACTTC.